The T cell receptor beta chain under discussion was sequenced for a study of beta chain features in type 1 diabetes. Notes on this clone: The antigen is not known. Other DNA sequences in this specimen translate into the identical CDR3.

The trim removed 3 bases at V and 2 bases at J, leaving 7 bases unmatched. The CDR3 sequence is 16 residues long. Germline lookup yields CDR1 SGHRS and CDR2 YFSETQ. Study-level findings and limits: Patients' naive, central memory and regulatory TCRB repertoires appeared more alike than those of healthy donors. There were fewer insertions and more deletions at the VDJ junctions of type 1 diabetes patients.

The sequenced template was cDNA made from the entire isolated RNA. The repertoire was sequenced with immunoSEQ multiplex PCR; TCRdb's copy has only in-frame clones and lacks some. The table shows roughly 290,000 clones, with 8% occurring only once. Sequencing was done on a sample of central memory CD4+ T cells from blood. The chain employs TRBV5-1 and TRBJ2-3, with 9 bases identical to TRBD2. The source is a young woman in good health. The CDR3 spells CASSSGLAESTDTQYF. The CDR3 DNA reads as TGCGCCAGCAGCTCGGGACTAGCCGAATCCACAGATACGCAGTATTTT.